The clone carrying this TCR beta chain was observed at least ten times. What it binds is unknown. It was with unique molecular identifiers that the TCRbeta library was prepared. MiXCR, applied by TCRdb to the PCR reads, yields one record per CDR3 protein. Among some 220,000 distinct CDR3 sequences, approximately 10% were seen once, and the ten largest hold about 30%. The CDR3 has 14 residues. Germline lookup yields CDR1 LGHDT and CDR2 YNNKEL (reference sequence). The ends lost 8 bases at V and 2 bases at J; junction bases unmatched: 7. This sample stems from a study of T-cell reconstitution after alpha-beta-depleted transplantation in children. Study-wide findings and caveats: Two months or so post-transplant, alpha-beta T cells reportedly derived from several hundred expanded graft clones. Counts and diversity of T cells one year after transplant came mostly from newly produced T cells.

The V gene is TRBV3-1, the J gene TRBJ2-3, with 7 bases that match TRBD2. The sequenced sample was PBMCs, obtained before TCRalphabeta/CD19-depleted stem cell transplant. This TCR was recovered from a child younger than two with acute myeloid leukemia, due to receive a stem cell transplant. The CDR3 bases are TGTGCCAGCGACAGCGGGACCCTCACAGATACGCAGTATTTT. As protein: CASDSGTLTDTQYF.